The present T cell receptor (beta chain) was sequenced within a study of T cell responses to AZD1222 COVID-19 vaccine (dated by TCRdb to the early 2020s). Context from the whole study: TCR sequencing covered fewer than 250 trial participants: 200 to 220 given two doses of AZD1222 and approximately 25 given two doses of MenACWY control vaccine. Trial participants were enrolled into age subgroups of 18-55, 56-69 and 70-plus years, which contained approximately 150, 28 and 58 TCR-sequenced participants, respectively.

The CDR3 regions of human TCRbeta chains were subjected to immunosequencing. Per the source publication's procedure: Repertoire TCRs were matched against a reference library of SARS-CoV-2-specific TCRs generated with the MIRA antigen-specificity platform. Breadth was defined as the fraction of unique TCRs that were SARS-CoV-2-associated, and depth was defined as the fraction of total T cells that were SARS-CoV-2-associated. Using the MIRA data, each spike-specific TCR was assigned both to the spike region to which the TCR was reactive and to a CD4 or CD8 class. Log10-transformed breadth and depth values were compared by one-way ANOVA with Sidak's multiple comparisons tests. Imported from immuneACCESS, the table was reduced by TCRdb to in-frame sequences with V and J called. These copies leave out some clones; in studies compared against another copy, an unresolved V gene accounts for under half, and the cause of the remainder is not known. That table is the source of V, J and clone size, and D and trimming were worked out from the DNA. This sample comprises about 130,000 clones, about 91% of them detected only once. The ten top clones hold approximately 2.1% of the sample.

Results the study describes overall, beyond this receptor: After two AZD1222 doses, spike-specific TCR breadth and depth were significantly higher than at day 0 and than in MenACWY recipients. Because no day 14 peak-response samples were available, repertoires were characterized only after the peak T cell response. CD4 TCRs associated with the vaccine covered the entire spike protein, and the dominant responses were in regions 160-218 and 743-854. Conclusions about previously exposed vaccinees are limited because only six or seven AZD1222 recipients were SARS-CoV-2 seropositive at baseline. Epitopes outside the regions mutated in the B.1.351 and B.1.1.7 variants were reportedly recognized by nearly half of the unique spike-specific TCRs. Participants were mostly white British, with more females than males. The authors suggested clonal diversity may have been underestimated. In the small 56-69-year group, the increase in depth fell short of significance, most likely because of low power.

As to this clone: The specificity of this receptor is unknown. Base qualities are not recorded, but no much larger clone differs from it by a single base.

Reading the label with the study, this specimen's time point is: about 28 days (+/-7) after the second vaccine dose. AZD1222 recipients given second doses at about 4 weeks or at about 12 weeks were pooled, since spike-specific TCR depth and breadth were not found to differ between the two schedules. Vaccinee samples came from UK trials COV001 and COV002, including a single-blind randomized controlled phase 2/3 trial of AZD1222 (ChAdOx1 nCoV-19) in healthy adults. For TCRbeta chain sequencing, PBMC samples from trial participants were taken at day 0 and at day 28 after the second dose. For CDR1 and CDR2, the germline V gene (reference sequence) lists LGHDT and YNNKEL. The CDR3 runs 13 residues from the cysteine to the phenylalanine. CDR3 DNA only is kept here, 39 bases in frame from base 1. Trimming leaves V shorter by 4 bases and J shorter by 6 bases, with the junction holding 4 bases beyond the gene matches.

Specimen: peripheral blood, collected 28 days after the second AZD1222 dose. The sequence was obtained from an adult who received the AZD1222 COVID-19 vaccine. Recombination connected TRBV3-1 (or the pseudogene TRBV3-2) to TRBJ1-2, and 8 junctional nucleotides match TRBD1. The CDR3 protein sequence reads: CASSLGQGNGYTF. The nucleotide sequence reads TGTGCCAGCAGCCTAGGACAGGGAAATGGCTACACCTTC.